The 3 T cell receptor beta chains below come from one sample, sequenced in a study of regulatory T cells in long-lasting Graves disease. Documented time point: newly diagnosed GD, antithyroid drugs for less than 3 months. RNA isolated from PBMCs was used to make the TCR library. To make TCR beta libraries, researchers used iRepertoire HTBI primers and Arm-PCR of CDR3 regions. One entry per CDR3 protein results from TCRdb running MiXCR on the multiplex PCR reads. The sample includes 400,000 to 500,000 distinct CDR3 sequences, about 15% of them seen just once. The same specimen was also included in a second study, on T cells in Graves' hyperthyroidism and ophthalmopathy.

The sequenced sample was peripheral blood mononuclear cells (PBMCs), obtained at new diagnosis, from a patient treated with antithyroid drugs. Receptor source: a woman aged 25 to 39 with Graves disease.

As to this clonotype: This may be a read error, as it is one base from a much larger clone. The chain uses TRBV28 and TRBJ2-7; a possible D gene is TRBD2 (5 bases). The CDR3 is 11 residues long. Germline values: CDR1 MDHEN, CDR2 SYDVKM. As DNA, the CDR3 is TGTGTCAGCAGTTCCCGGGGTCAGCAGTACTTC. Amino acids: CVSSSRGQQYF. Full variable domain (outside the CDR3, taken from reference TRBV28 and TRBJ2-7): DVKVTQSSRYLVKRTGEKVFLECVQDMDHENMFWYRQDPGLGLRLIYFSYDVKMKEKGDIPEGYSVSREKKERFSLILESASTNQTSMYLCVSSSRGQQYFGPGTRLTVT.

This clonotype was counted at least ten times. The chain recombines TRBV20-1 with TRBJ1-2; the D is unclear. Trimming cost V 6 bases and J 11 bases, with 13 bases left between them. The CDR3 is 10 residues long. Germline V lookup: CDR1 DFQATT, CDR2 SNEGSKA (reference sequence). The chain's CDR3 is CSAILSGYTF. For the CDR3, the DNA is TGCAGTGCAATTCTGTCGGGGTACACCTTC.

This clonotype has at least ten counts. V usage is TRBV27 and J usage is TRBJ1-6; D uncertain. The CDR3 has 13 residues. Between the trimmed V and J ends, which lost 5 bases and 7 bases, there was a span of 9 bases. Germline values: CDR1 MNHEY, CDR2 SMNVEV (reference sequence). The CDR3 loop is CASSRQRNSPLHF. In DNA, the CDR3 is TGTGCCAGCAGTCGGCAGAGGAATTCACCCCTCCACTTT.